Listed below are T cell receptor beta chains from one sample, sequenced in a study of blood T cell repertoires in COVID-19. Sequenced by immunoSEQ multiplex PCR; TCRdb stores in-frame clones only, minus some. The sample includes about 150,000 clones, approximately 91% of them seen just once. Sequencing was done on a sample of peripheral blood. Receptor source: a man younger than 30 with COVID-19, enrolled during active disease. Both conserved end residues are part of each CDR3. Each record gives: D gene, V gene, clone size, J gene, CDR3 protein, CDR3 DNA. The D gene is left open where the match is weak. Clone size is not always given. Where it is, it says once, few, many or a class for expanded clones.

>.|TRBV11-2|.|TRBJ1-1
CASSSAIFRGTEAFF
TGTGCCAGCAGCTCCGCTATCTTTAGGGGTACTGAAGCTTTCTTT
>.|TRBV19|.|TRBJ2-1
CASSIGSVHEQFF
TGTGCCAGTAGTATTGGTAGCGTCCATGAGCAGTTCTTC
>.|TRBV18|.|TRBJ1-1
CASSRTGPNTEAFF
TGTGCCAGCTCCCGCACAGGGCCGAACACTGAAGCTTTCTTT
>TRBD2|TRBV7-8|.|TRBJ2-3
CASSYKGLAGVLDTQYF
TGTGCCAGCAGCTACAAGGGACTAGCGGGAGTTCTAGATACGCAGTATTTT
>TRBD1|TRBV4-3|.|TRBJ2-7
CASSRMSGTGVEQYF
TGCGCCAGCAGCCGGATGTCCGGGACAGGGGTTGAGCAGTACTTC
>.|TRBV7-9|.|TRBJ1-3
CASSLVAGPSGNTIYF
TGTGCCAGCAGCTTAGTTGCGGGGCCCTCTGGAAACACCATATATTTT
>TRBD2|TRBV6-2/TRBV6-3|.|TRBJ2-3
CASSYSGTSESTDTQYF
TGTGCCAGCAGTTACTCGGGGACTAGCGAAAGCACAGATACGCAGTATTTT
>.|TRBV15|.|TRBJ1-1
CATSRNRVSPIGTEAFF
TGTGCCACCAGCAGAAACCGTGTTAGTCCGATTGGCACTGAAGCTTTCTTT
>.|TRBV5-1|.|TRBJ2-7
CASSLTRYEQYF
TGCGCCAGCAGCTTAACGAGATACGAGCAGTACTTC
>TRBD1|TRBV9|.|TRBJ1-4
CASSAHRQGGELLF
TGTGCCAGCAGCGCCCATCGACAGGGAGGAGAACTGCTTTTT
>.|TRBV7-9|.|TRBJ2-7
CASSLFSDSGYEQYF
TGTGCCAGCAGCTTATTTTCGGACAGTGGATACGAGCAGTACTTC
>.|TRBV7-9|.|TRBJ1-3
CASSLTDKRNTIYF
TGTGCCAGCAGCTTAACAGACAAGCGAAACACCATATATTTT
>TRBD2|TRBV7-2|once|TRBJ2-7
CASRTDGVAGTFYEQYF
TGTGCCAGCAGAACAGACGGGGTAGCGGGGACATTCTACGAGCAGTACTTC
>.|TRBV4-1|once|TRBJ2-7
CASSQGYSGHYEQYF
TGCGCCAGCAGCCAAGGTTATAGCGGACACTACGAGCAGTACTTC
>TRBD2|TRBV27|.|TRBJ2-7
CASSLGLAGGTSYEQYF
TGTGCCAGCAGTTTGGGACTAGCGGGAGGCACCTCCTACGAGCAGTACTTC
>TRBD2|TRBV23-1|.|TRBJ2-7
CASSQSKRERPYEQYF
TGCGCCAGCAGTCAATCGAAGCGGGAGCGTCCCTACGAGCAGTACTTC
>.|TRBV19|.|TRBJ1-1
CASSIRAEAFF
TGTGCCAGTAGTATTCGGGCTGAAGCTTTCTTT
>TRBD1|TRBV7-9|.|TRBJ2-7
CASSWRLGQAYEQYF
TGTGCCAGCAGCTGGCGCCTAGGACAGGCCTACGAGCAGTACTTC
>.|TRBV6-2/TRBV6-3|.|TRBJ1-1
CASSRSRRGSEAFF
TGTGCCAGCAGCCGCAGCCGGCGGGGCTCTGAAGCTTTCTTT
>.|TRBV5-1|.|TRBJ2-5
CASSLQGPNQETQYF
TGCGCCAGCAGCTTGCAGGGTCCCAACCAAGAGACCCAGTACTTC
>TRBD2|TRBV27|.|TRBJ2-7
CASSQTLAIIREQYF
TGTGCCAGCAGTCAAACACTAGCGATTATCAGGGAGCAGTACTTC
>TRBD2|TRBV3-1/TRBV3-2|once|TRBJ2-1
CASSQERWMGLTFF
TGTGCCAGCAGCCAAGAAAGGTGGATGGGACTAACGTTCTTC
>TRBD1|TRBV30|.|TRBJ2-7
CAWSFWGQGAPYEQYF
TGTGCCTGGAGTTTTTGGGGACAGGGGGCTCCCTACGAGCAGTACTTC
>.|TRBV7-9|.|TRBJ1-1
CASSPPPAGFYAEAFF
TGTGCCAGCAGCCCGCCTCCCGCGGGGTTTTATGCTGAAGCTTTCTTT
>.|TRBV15|.|TRBJ1-1
CATSREYGGSNTEAFF
TGTGCCACCAGCAGGGAATACGGTGGGAGTAACACTGAAGCTTTCTTT
>.|TRBV6-5|.|TRBJ1-5
CASSYPDRDQQPQHF
TGTGCCAGCAGTTACCCCGACAGAGATCAGCAGCCCCAGCATTTT
>.|TRBV12-3/TRBV12-4|.|TRBJ2-2
CASSEGDGELFF
TGTGCCAGCAGTGAGGGGGACGGGGAGCTGTTTTTT
>TRBD1|TRBV29-1|.|TRBJ2-7
CSVARQGAYEQYF
TGCAGCGTTGCGAGACAGGGGGCCTACGAGCAGTACTTC
>.|TRBV29-1|.|TRBJ2-1
CSVLQSSYNEQFF
TGCAGCGTTCTACAGTCCTCCTACAATGAGCAGTTCTTC
>.|TRBV9|.|TRBJ1-5
CASSVDGGNQPQHF
TGTGCCAGCAGCGTAGACGGTGGCAATCAGCCCCAGCATTTT
>.|TRBV9|.|TRBJ2-1
CASSVAGGWNEQFF
TGTGCCAGCAGCGTAGCTGGGGGGTGGAATGAGCAGTTCTTC
>TRBD1|TRBV19|.|TRBJ2-7
CASSIASTQGSSEQYF
TGTGCCAGTAGTATAGCCTCAACACAGGGGTCCAGCGAGCAGTACTTC
>.|TRBV27|.|TRBJ1-5
CASSPVAGEVDQPQHF
TGTGCCAGCAGCCCAGTGGCGGGGGAAGTTGATCAGCCCCAGCATTTT
>.|TRBV15|.|TRBJ2-7
CATSRGRNRPYEQYF
TGTGCCACCAGCAGGGGAAGGAACAGGCCGTACGAGCAGTACTTC
>.|TRBV6-5|.|TRBJ1-6
CASRFNRDSSPLHF
TGTGCCAGCAGATTCAACAGGGATAGCTCACCCCTCCACTTT
>TRBD2|TRBV24-1|.|TRBJ2-1
CATSDPNPLLAGAYNEQFF
TGTGCCACCAGTGACCCCAACCCTCTACTAGCGGGAGCTTACAATGAGCAGTTCTTC
>.|TRBV19|.|TRBJ1-3
CASSILPSSGNTIYF
TGTGCCAGTAGTATACTTCCCAGCTCTGGAAACACCATATATTTT
>.|TRBV28|.|TRBJ1-1
CASSLLRDMNTEAFF
TGTGCCAGCAGTTTATTAAGGGACATGAACACTGAAGCTTTCTTT
>.|TRBV2|.|TRBJ2-1
CASSPEASSYNEQFF
TGTGCCAGCAGCCCCGAGGCTAGCTCCTACAATGAGCAGTTCTTC
>.|TRBV28|.|TRBJ2-5
CASARARGRETQYF
TGTGCCAGCGCCCGGGCCCGGGGGAGGGAGACCCAGTACTTC
>.|TRBV5-1|few|TRBJ1-4
CASSLDRASTDKLLF
TGCGCCAGCAGCTTGGACAGGGCCTCAACGGACAAACTGCTTTTT
>.|TRBV12-3/TRBV12-4|.|TRBJ1-4
CASSNEANEKLFF
TGTGCCAGCAGCAATGAGGCTAATGAAAAACTGTTTTTT
>TRBD1|TRBV9|.|TRBJ2-7
CASSVGQGFTYEQYF
TGTGCCAGCAGCGTGGGACAGGGGTTCACCTACGAGCAGTACTTC
>TRBD1|TRBV11-2|.|TRBJ2-5
CASSLGQTHKETQYF
TGTGCCAGCAGCCTGGGACAGACGCACAAAGAGACCCAGTACTTC
>.|TRBV28|.|TRBJ1-3
CASSLWGANTIYF
TGTGCCAGCAGTTTATGGGGGGCTAACACCATATATTTT
>TRBD1|TRBV7-2|.|TRBJ2-7
CASSSGTVYEQYF
TGTGCCAGCAGCTCCGGGACAGTCTACGAGCAGTACTTC
>TRBD2|TRBV12-5|.|TRBJ2-1
CASGLAGTHNEQFF
TGTGCTAGTGGTTTAGCGGGAACTCACAATGAGCAGTTCTTC
>TRBD2|TRBV2|.|TRBJ2-1
CARGPKLAVPYNEQFF
TGTGCCAGGGGTCCCAAGCTAGCGGTACCTTACAATGAGCAGTTCTTC
>TRBD1|TRBV6-5|.|TRBJ1-2
CASSYSRDSYGYTF
TGTGCCAGCAGTTACTCGAGGGACAGCTATGGCTACACCTTC
>TRBD2|TRBV7-2|.|TRBJ2-1
CASSRGLAYNEQFF
TGTGCCAGCAGTAGGGGACTAGCGTACAATGAGCAGTTCTTC
>.|TRBV6-6|.|TRBJ1-6
CASSYQAPGSPLHF
TGTGCCAGCAGTTATCAAGCCCCAGGGTCACCCCTCCACTTT
>.|TRBV27|.|TRBJ2-2
CASSPNTGELFF
TGTGCCAGCAGTCCTAACACCGGGGAGCTGTTTTTT
>.|TRBV7-9|.|TRBJ2-5
CASSLFGTSVQETQYF
TGTGCCAGCAGCTTATTTGGGACTTCAGTCCAAGAGACCCAGTACTTC